This T cell receptor beta chain was observed in a study of CD8 T cells in ankylosing spondylitis. General study points: Roughly eight highly homologous variants made up a TCR beta motif that seemed to typify ankylosing spondylitis blood. There was reportedly significant enrichment of clones that were disease-linked in matched ankylosing spondylitis synovial fluid. Clones linked to the disease showed a CD8+ phenotype. They occurred at relatively low frequencies in peripheral blood.

There are a few counts of this clonotype. Its specificity is unknown. TCRdb re-derived calls from the 5' RACE reads in MiXCR, one entry per CDR3 protein. This sample has hundreds of thousands of distinct CDR3 sequences; over 30% occur once, and the top ten carry roughly 4%. The CDR3 has 13 residues. V lost 6 bases to trimming and J lost 0 bases, with 8 bases between them. This chain joins TRBV12-3 or TRBV12-4 and TRBJ2-5; D is unclear. Sequences were obtained from blood, either unsorted or a sorted T cell fraction (not recorded which). The clonotype originates from a male donor with ankylosing spondylitis or in good health (not recorded which). In nucleotides, the CDR3 is TGTGCCAGCAGCGATCCGTACCAAGAGACCCAGTACTTC. It yields the protein CASSDPYQETQYF.